A single sample gave rise to the 16 T cell receptor beta chains below, sequenced in a study of blood T cell repertoires in COVID-19. The protocol was immunoSEQ multiplex PCR, while the TCRdb copy is restricted to in-frame clones and leaves out a portion. This table holds 240,000 or so clones, 75% to 90% found once. Sequences were obtained from peripheral blood. Every receptor here comes from a man aged 60 to 69 who had recovered from COVID-19.

This clone was found once. V is TRBV24-1 and J is TRBJ2-3, with a weak D call TRBD1 (6 bases). V lost 4 bases and J lost 0, with 10 bases in between. The CDR3 runs to 15 residues. The germline V gene encodes CDR1 KGHDR and CDR2 SFDVKD. CDR3 region: CATSDRGQSTDTQYF. The CDR3 DNA reads as TGTGCCACCAGTGACCGCGGACAGAGCACAGATACGCAGTATTTT.

A few counts support this clone. The chain employs TRBV7-6 and TRBJ1-5; 7 bases fit TRBD1. The CDR3 has 15 residues. Germline V lookup: CDR1 SGHVS, CDR2 FNYEAQ. J gave up 4 bases and V 1 base, and 4 bases lay outside the gene matches. As DNA, the CDR3 is TGTGCCAGCAGCTTAGAACAGGGGTTTAATCAGCCCCAGCATTTT. Protein sequence: CASSLEQGFNQPQHF.

The chain uses TRBV27 and TRBJ2-2; tentative D call: TRBD1 (5 bases). Trimming removed 7 bases at V and 0 bases at J, with 18 bases between. This CDR3 comprises 17 residues. The V gene's germline CDR1 is MNHEY and CDR2 SMNVEV (reference sequence). The CDR3 spells CASTQAGLPTNTGELFF. As DNA, the CDR3 is TGTGCCAGCACCCAGGCAGGGCTCCCAACGAACACCGGGGAGCTGTTTTTT.

The CDR3 here is CASSQGDRGNEKLFF. The CDR3 DNA follows: TGTGCCAGCAGCCAAGGGGACAGGGGCAATGAAAAACTGTTTTTT. V usage is TRBV3-1 (or the pseudogene TRBV3-2) and J usage is TRBJ1-4; TRBD1 agrees at 10 bases. This CDR3 contains 15 residues. After removal of 1 base from V and 5 bases from J, the junction contained 1 base not matched to a gene. Looked up from germline, CDR1 is LGHDT and CDR2 is YNNKEL (reference sequence).

The V gene is TRBV3-1 (or the pseudogene TRBV3-2), the J gene TRBJ1-6; the D is unclear. The germline V gene has CDR1 LGHDT and CDR2 YNNKEL (reference sequence). With 8 bases removed from V and 4 bases from J, the gap between germline ends came to 9 bases. This CDR3 spans 13 amino acids. CDR3 sequence reads: CASGGRYNSPLHF. CDR3 bases: TGTGCCAGCGGAGGGAGATATAATTCACCCCTCCACTTT.

V and J are TRBV6-1 and TRBJ2-7; 9 positions match TRBD1. The germline gives CDR1 MNHNS, CDR2 SASEGT. The CDR3 totals 15 residues. J gave up 5 bases and V 2 bases, and 7 bases lay outside the gene matches. CDR3: CASSESGTGRNEQYV. The DNA of the CDR3 is TGTGCCAGCAGTGAATCCGGGACAGGGAGGAACGAGCAGTACGTC.

A word on this clone: Other nucleotide sequences in the sample specify the same CDR3. The V gene is TRBV19, the J gene TRBJ2-2; 7 bases are a match to TRBD1. CDR1 and CDR2 from the germline V gene are LNHDA and SQIVND (reference sequence). V dropped 3 bases and J dropped 0; count of bases not matched to a gene: 4. The CDR3 is 16 residues long. CDR3 sequence reads: CASSIGGTANTGELFF. In nucleotides, the CDR3 is TGTGCCAGTAGTATCGGTGGGACAGCGAACACCGGGGAGCTGTTTTTT.

This clone was counted once. This chain links TRBV24-1 with TRBJ2-7, with 7 positions matching TRBD1. The CDR3 runs to 12 residues. Germline V CDR1 and CDR2: KGHDR, SFDVKD. Trimming removed 9 bases from V and 3 bases from J; junction bases left unmatched: 4. CDR3 sequence (DNA): TGTGCCACCGGACAGGCGGACTACGAGCAGTACTTC. This gives the protein CATGQADYEQYF.

The chain uses TRBV6-5 and TRBJ2-3, with 8 bases identical to TRBD2. Germline V lookup: CDR1 MNHEY, CDR2 SVGAGI. The CDR3 has 14 amino acids. J was trimmed by 1 base and V by 6 bases; bases with no gene match: 3. As DNA, the CDR3 is TGTGCCAGCAGCCGGGGGGGCGGCACAGATACGCAGTATTTT. Protein sequence: CASSRGGGTDTQYF.

V usage is TRBV7-2 and J usage is TRBJ2-7, with D uncertain. CDR1 and CDR2 from the germline V gene are SGHTA and FQGNSA. Trimming left V 1 base short and J 5 bases short, with 9 bases between. The CDR3 loop spans 13 amino acids. CDR3 sequence: CASSLEPLDEQYF. CDR3 DNA sequence: TGTGCCAGCAGCTTAGAGCCTCTGGACGAGCAGTACTTC.

This chain uses TRBV28 with TRBJ1-1; possible D gene TRBD1, 5 bases. Germline CDR1 MDHEN, CDR2 SYDVKM. Trimming removed 2 bases from V and 5 bases from J, with 12 bases in between. This CDR3 is built from 14 residues. The DNA of the CDR3 is TGTGCCAGCAGTTTAGAGGAGGGGAAGACTGAAGCTTTCTTT. As protein: CASSLEEGKTEAFF.

This clone was observed a single time. The V gene is TRBV9, the J gene TRBJ2-3, with D possibly matching TRBD2 (6 bases). Germline values: CDR1 SGDLS, CDR2 YYNGEE. V lost 0 bases and J 2 bases, leaving 10 bases between the germline ends. The CDR3 extends over 15 amino acids. The CDR3 region is CASSVGRVHTDTQYF. Here the CDR3 DNA reads TGTGCCAGCAGCGTAGGGAGGGTGCACACAGATACGCAGTATTTT.

This clone was seen only a few times. The gene calls are TRBV6-5 and TRBJ2-7, with 9 positions matching TRBD1. Germline CDR1 MNHEY, CDR2 SVGAGI. The length of the CDR3 is 13 residues. Trimming at V came to 6 bases and at J to 7 bases, leaving 7 bases not matched to a gene. CDR3 sequence reads: CASRIQGAGEQYF. The CDR3 region has the DNA TGTGCCAGCAGAATACAGGGGGCGGGGGAGCAGTACTTC.

V usage is TRBV19 and J usage is TRBJ2-7; a weak D match, TRBD1 (6 bases). CDR3 length equals 15 residues. Trimming cost V 5 bases and J 4 bases, with 18 bases left between them. Germline-derived CDR1 and CDR2 are LNHDA and SQIVND (reference sequence). CDR3 amino acids: CASSPTLGQNYEQYV. The CDR3 nucleotides are TGTGCCAGTAGTCCCACTCTAGGACAGAATTACGAGCAGTACGTC.

This clone was seen once. The rearrangement links TRBV3-1 (or the pseudogene TRBV3-2) to TRBJ2-3, with a possible D match to TRBD2 (5 bases). CDR1 and CDR2 (germline): LGHDT, YNNKEL (reference sequence). This CDR3 is 16 amino acids long. V was clipped by 5 bases and J by 5 bases, with 20 bases between them. CDR3 region: CASSSASLIVQDTQYF. The CDR3 DNA follows: TGTGCCAGCAGCTCCGCTAGCCTCATCGTGCAAGATACGCAGTATTTT.

The chain combines TRBV5-1 with TRBJ2-7; 8 nucleotides agree with TRBD1. Per germline, CDR1 SGHRS and CDR2 YFSETQ. The CDR3 consists of 15 residues. J was trimmed by 6 bases and V by 3 bases; bases with no gene match: 11. CDR3 DNA: TGCGCCAGCAGCTGTATTTCCCAGGGGGCGCGCGAGCAGTACGTC. This translates into CASSCISQGAREQYV.